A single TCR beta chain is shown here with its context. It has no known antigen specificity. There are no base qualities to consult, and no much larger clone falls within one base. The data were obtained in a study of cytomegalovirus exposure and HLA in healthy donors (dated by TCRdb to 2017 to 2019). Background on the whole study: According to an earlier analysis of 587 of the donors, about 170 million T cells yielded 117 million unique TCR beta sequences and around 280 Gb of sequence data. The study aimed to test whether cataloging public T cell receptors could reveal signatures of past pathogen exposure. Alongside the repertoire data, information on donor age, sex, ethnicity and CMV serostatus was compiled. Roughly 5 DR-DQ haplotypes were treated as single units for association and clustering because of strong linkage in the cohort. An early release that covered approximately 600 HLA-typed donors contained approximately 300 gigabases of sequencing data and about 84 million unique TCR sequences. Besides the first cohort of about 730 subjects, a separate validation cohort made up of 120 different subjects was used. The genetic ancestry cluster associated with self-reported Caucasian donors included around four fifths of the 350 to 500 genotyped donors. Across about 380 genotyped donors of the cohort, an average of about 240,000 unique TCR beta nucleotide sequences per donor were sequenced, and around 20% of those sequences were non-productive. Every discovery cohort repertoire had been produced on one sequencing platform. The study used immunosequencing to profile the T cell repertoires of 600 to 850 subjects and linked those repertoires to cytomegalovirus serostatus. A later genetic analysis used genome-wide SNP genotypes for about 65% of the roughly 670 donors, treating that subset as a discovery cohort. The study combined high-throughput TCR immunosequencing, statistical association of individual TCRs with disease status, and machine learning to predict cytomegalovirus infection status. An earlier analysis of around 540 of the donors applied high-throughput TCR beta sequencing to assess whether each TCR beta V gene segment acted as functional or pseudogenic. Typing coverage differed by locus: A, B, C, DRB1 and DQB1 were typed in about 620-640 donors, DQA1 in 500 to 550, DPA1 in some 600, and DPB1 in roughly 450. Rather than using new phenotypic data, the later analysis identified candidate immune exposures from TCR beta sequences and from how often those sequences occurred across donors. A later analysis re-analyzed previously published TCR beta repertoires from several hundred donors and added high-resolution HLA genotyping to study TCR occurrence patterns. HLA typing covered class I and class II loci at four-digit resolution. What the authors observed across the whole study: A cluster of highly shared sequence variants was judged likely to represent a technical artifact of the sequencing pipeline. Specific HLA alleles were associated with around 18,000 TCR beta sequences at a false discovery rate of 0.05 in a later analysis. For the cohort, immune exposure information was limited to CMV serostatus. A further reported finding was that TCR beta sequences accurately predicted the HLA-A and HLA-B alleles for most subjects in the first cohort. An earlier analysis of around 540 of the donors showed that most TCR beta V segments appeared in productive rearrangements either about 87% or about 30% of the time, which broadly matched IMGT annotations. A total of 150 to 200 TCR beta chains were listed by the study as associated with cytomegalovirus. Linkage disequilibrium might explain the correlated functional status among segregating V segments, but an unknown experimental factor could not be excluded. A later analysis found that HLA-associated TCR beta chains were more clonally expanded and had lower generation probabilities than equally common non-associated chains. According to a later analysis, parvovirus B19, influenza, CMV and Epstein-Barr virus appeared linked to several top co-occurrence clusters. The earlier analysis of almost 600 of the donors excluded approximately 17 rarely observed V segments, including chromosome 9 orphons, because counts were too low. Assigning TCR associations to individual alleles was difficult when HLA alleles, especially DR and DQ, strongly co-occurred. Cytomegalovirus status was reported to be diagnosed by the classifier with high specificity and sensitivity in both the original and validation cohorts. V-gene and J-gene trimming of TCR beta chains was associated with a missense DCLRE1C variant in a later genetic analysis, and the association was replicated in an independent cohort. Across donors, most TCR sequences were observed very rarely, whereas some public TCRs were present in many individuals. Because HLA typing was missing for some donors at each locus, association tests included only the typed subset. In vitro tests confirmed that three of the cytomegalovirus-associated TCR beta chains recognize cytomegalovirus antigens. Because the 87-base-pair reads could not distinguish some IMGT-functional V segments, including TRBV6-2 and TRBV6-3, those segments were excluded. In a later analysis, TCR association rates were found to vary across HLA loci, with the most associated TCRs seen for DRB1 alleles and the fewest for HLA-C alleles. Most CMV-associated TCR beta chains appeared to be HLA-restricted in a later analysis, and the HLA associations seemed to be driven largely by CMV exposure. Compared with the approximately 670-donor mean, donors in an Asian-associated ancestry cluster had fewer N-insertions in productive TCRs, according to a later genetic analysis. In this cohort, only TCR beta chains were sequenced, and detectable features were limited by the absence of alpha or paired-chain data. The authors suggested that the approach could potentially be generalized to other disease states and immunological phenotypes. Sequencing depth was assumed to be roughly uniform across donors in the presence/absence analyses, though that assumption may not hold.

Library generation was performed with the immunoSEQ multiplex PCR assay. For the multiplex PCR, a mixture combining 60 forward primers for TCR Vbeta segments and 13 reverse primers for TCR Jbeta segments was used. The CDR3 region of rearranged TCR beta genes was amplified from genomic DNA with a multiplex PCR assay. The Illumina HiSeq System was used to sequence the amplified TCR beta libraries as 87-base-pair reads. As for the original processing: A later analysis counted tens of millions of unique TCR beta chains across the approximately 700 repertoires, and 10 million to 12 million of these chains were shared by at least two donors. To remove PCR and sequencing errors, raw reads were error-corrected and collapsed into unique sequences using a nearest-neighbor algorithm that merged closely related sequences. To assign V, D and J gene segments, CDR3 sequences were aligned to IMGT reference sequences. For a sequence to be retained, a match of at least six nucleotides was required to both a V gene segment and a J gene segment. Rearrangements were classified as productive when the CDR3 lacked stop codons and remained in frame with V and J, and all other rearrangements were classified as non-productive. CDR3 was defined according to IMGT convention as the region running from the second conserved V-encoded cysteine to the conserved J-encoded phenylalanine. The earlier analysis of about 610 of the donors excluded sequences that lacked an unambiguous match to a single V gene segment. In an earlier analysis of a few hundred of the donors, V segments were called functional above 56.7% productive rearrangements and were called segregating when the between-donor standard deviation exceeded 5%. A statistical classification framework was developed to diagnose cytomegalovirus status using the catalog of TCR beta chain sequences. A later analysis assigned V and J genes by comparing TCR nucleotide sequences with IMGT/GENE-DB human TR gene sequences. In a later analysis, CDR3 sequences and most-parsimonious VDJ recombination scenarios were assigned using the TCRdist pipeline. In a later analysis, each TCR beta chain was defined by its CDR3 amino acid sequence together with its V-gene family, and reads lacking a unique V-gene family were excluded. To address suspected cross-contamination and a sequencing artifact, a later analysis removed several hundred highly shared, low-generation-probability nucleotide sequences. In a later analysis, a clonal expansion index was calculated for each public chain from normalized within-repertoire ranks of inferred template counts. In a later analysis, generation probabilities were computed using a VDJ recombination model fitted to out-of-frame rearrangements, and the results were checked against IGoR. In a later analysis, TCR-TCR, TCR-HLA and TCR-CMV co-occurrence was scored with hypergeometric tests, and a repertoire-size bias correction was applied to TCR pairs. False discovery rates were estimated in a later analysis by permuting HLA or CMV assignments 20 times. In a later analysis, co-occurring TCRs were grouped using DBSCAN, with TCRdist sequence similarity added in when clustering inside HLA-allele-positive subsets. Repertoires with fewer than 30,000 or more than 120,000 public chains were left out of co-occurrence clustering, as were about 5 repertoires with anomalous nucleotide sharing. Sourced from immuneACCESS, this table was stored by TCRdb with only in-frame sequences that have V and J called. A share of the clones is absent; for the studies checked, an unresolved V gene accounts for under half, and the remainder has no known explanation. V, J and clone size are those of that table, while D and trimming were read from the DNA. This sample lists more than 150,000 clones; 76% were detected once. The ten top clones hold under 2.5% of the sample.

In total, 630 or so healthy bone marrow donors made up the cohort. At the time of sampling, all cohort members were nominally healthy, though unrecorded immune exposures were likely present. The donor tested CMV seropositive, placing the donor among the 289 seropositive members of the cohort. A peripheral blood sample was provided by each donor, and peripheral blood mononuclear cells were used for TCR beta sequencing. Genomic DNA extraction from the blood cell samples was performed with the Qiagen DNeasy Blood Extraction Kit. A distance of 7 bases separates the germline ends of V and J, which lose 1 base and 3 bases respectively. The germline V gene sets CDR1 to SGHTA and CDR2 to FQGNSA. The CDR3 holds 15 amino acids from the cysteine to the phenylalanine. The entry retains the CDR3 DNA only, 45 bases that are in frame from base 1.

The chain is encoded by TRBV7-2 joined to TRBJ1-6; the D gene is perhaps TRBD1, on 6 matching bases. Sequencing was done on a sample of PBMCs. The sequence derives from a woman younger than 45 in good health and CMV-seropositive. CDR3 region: CASSLVGHYNSPLHF. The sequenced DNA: TGTGCCAGCAGCTTAGTGGGACACTATAATTCACCCCTCCACTTT.